Sequencing of this TCR beta chain was carried out in a study of cytomegalovirus exposure and HLA in healthy donors. Overall study results and limits: Previously analyzed data showed that most TCR beta V segments were productive at a frequency of about 87% or about 30%.

Researchers ran the PCR with 60 Vbeta and 13 Jbeta primers. Assay used: immunoSEQ multiplex PCR; TCRdb lists only in-frame clones, some missing. This repertoire shows some 59,000 clones, around 82% found once; its top ten account for approximately 3%. Trimming took off 5 bases at V and 6 bases at J, with 11 bases between the two ends. Germline V gene sequence: CDR1 MDHEN, CDR2 SYDVKM. The CDR3 sequence is 13 residues long. This clone was seen a single time. The antigen remains undetermined. Input material: PBMCs. This receptor was identified in a woman under 30 in good health and CMV-seronegative. This rearrangement joins TRBV28 to TRBJ2-1; no definite D call. The CDR3 loop reads CASSQRPTNEQFF. Written as DNA, the CDR3 is TGTGCCAGCAGTCAACGTCCTACCAATGAGCAGTTCTTC.